This T cell receptor (beta chain) was obtained from a study of blood T cell repertoires in COVID-19. Turning to the study itself: Some COVID-19 samples were acute and others convalescent; all came from the United States, Italy and Spain. From T cells, B-cell-depleted T cells, or PBMCs came the material, which was cDNA or gDNA.

The authors' processing: Nucleated cell number was recorded as an estimate derived from reference gene primer amplification. Produced via immunoSEQ multiplex PCR; TCRdb's table is partial and in-frame only. The V and J calls and clone size come from that table; D and trimming were worked out from the DNA. Found here are around 91,000 clones, 79% of them singletons; the top ten hold about a sixth. Germline loops: CDR1 SGHAT, CDR2 FQDESV (reference sequence). With 0 bases removed from V and 4 bases from J, the gap between germline ends came to 12 bases. The length of the CDR3 is 15 residues. The receptor was derived from an elderly woman with active or convalescent COVID-19. Source material: peripheral blood. The chain is built from TRBV11-1 and TRBJ1-1, with a possible D match to TRBD1 (6 bases). The CDR3 loop reads CASSLAPGHLTEAFF. CDR3 sequence (DNA): TGTGCCAGCAGCTTAGCGCCGGGACATCTCACTGAAGCTTTCTTT.